This TCR beta chain originates from a study of blood T cell repertoires in COVID-19. Overall study context: COVID-19 samples from acute and convalescent phases originated in the United States, Italy and Spain.

Sequenced by immunoSEQ multiplex PCR; TCRdb stores in-frame clones only, minus some. The repertoire has 250,000 to 300,000 clones, around 83% of them found once; the top ten carry about 5%. Participants reported their clinical history, and cohort assignment relied on those reports. Per the germline V gene, CDR1 is LNHDA and CDR2 is SQIVND (reference sequence). V gave up 7 bases and J gave up 7 bases, with 23 bases separating them. CDR3 length equals 16 residues. The sequenced sample consisted of PBMCs or T cells enriched from blood (not recorded which). This TCR came from a middle-aged man who had been exposed to COVID-19. The chain employs TRBV19 and TRBJ1-5; TRBD1 might be the D (5 bases). This CDR3 reads CASTSSGLGLLQPQHF. CDR3 nucleotide sequence: TGTGCCAGTACTTCCTCAGGTTTGGGGCTACTCCAGCCCCAGCATTTT.